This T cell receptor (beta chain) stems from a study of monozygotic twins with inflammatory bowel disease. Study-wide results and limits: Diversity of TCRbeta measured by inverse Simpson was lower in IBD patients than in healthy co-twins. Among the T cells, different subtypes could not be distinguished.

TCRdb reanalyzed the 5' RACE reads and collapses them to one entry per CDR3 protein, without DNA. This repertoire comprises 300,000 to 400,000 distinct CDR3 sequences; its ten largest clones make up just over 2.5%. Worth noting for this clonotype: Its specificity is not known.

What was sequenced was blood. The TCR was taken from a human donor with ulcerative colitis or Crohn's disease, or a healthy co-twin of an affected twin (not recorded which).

The chain's CDR3 is CASSGGLAVTYNEQFF. The chain employs TRBV4-1 and TRBJ2-1; lacking DNA, the TRBD2 call made by TCRdb goes unchecked. Germline CDR1 and CDR2: MGHRA and YSYEKL. CDR3 length equals 16 residues.